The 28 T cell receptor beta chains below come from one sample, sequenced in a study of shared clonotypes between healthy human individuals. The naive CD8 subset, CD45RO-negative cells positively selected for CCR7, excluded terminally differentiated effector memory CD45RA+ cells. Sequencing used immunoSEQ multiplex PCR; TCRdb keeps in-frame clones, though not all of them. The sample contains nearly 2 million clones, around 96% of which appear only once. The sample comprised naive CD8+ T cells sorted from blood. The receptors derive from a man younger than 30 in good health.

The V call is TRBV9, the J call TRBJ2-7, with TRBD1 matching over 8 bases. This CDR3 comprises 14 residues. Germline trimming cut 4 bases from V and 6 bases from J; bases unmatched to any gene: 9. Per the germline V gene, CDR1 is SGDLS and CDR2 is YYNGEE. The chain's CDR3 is CASSQDRVLGEQYF. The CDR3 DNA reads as TGTGCCAGCAGCCAGGACAGGGTGTTGGGCGAGCAGTACTTC.

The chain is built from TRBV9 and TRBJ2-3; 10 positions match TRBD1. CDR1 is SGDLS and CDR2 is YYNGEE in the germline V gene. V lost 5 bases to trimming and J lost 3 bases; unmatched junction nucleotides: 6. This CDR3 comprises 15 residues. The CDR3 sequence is CASRGGQGGTDTQYF. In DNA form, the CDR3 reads TGTGCCAGCAGGGGAGGACAGGGGGGGACAGATACGCAGTATTTT. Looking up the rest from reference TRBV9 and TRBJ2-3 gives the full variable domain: DSGVTQTPKHLITATGQRVTLRCSPRSGDLSVYWYQQSLDQGLQFLIQYYNGEERAKGNILERFSAQQFPDLHSELNLSSLELGDSALYFCASRGGQGGTDTQYFGPGTRLTVL.

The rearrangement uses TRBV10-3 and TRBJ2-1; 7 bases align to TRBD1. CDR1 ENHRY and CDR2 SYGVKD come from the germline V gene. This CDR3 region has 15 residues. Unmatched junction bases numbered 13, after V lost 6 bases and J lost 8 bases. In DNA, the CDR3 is TGTGCCATCAGGGATAGACAGGGTGTTTCCTATGAGCAGTTCTTC. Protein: CAIRDRQGVSYEQFF.

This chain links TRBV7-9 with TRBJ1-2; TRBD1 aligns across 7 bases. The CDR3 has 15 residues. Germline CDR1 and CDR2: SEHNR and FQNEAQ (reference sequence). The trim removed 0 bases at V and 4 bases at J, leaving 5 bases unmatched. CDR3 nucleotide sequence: TGTGCCAGCAGCTTAGCAGGGGGCGCATTCTATGGCTACACCTTC. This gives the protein CASSLAGGAFYGYTF.

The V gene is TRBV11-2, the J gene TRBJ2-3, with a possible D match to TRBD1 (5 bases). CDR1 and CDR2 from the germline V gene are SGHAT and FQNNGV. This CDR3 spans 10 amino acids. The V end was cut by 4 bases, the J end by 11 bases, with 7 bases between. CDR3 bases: TGTGCCAGCAGCTCAGGACAGCAGTATTTT. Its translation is CASSSGQQYF.

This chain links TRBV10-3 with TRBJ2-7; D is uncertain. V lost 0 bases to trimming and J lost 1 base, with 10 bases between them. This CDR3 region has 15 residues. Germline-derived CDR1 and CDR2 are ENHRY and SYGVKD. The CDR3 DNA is TGTGCCATCAGTGAGTCATTCTTGGGTTCCTACGAGCAGTACTTC. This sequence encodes CAISESFLGSYEQYF.

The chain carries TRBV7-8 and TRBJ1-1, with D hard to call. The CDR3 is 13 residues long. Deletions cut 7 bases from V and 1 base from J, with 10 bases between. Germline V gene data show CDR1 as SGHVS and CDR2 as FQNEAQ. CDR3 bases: TGTGCCAGCAATCAGGCCCCGAACACTGAAGCTTTCTTT. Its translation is CASNQAPNTEAFF.

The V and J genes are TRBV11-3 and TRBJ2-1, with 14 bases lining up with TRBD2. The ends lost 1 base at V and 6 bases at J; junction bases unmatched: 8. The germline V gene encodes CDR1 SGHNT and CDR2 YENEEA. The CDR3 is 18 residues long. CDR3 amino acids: CASSLGLAGGPWVNEQFF. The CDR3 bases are TGTGCCAGCAGCTTAGGACTAGCGGGGGGGCCTTGGGTCAATGAGCAGTTCTTC.

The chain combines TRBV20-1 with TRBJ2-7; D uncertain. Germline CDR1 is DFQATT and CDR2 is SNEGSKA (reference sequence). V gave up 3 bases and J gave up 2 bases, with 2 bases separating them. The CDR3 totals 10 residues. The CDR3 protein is CSASAYEQYF. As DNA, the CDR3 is TGCAGTGCTAGTGCCTACGAGCAGTACTTC.

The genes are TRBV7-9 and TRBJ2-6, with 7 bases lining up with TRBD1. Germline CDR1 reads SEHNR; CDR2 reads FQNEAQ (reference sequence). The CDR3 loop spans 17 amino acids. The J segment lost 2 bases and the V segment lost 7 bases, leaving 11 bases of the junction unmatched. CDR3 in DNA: TGTGCCAGCATCATAGGGGAGACAGGGCCTGGGGCCAACGTCCTGACTTTC. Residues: CASIIGETGPGANVLTF.

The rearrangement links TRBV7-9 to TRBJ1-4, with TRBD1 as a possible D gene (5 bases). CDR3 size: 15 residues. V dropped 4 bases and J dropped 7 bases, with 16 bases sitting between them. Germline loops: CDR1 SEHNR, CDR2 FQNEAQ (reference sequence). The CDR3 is CASSWKGEAAEKLFF. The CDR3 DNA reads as TGTGCCAGCAGCTGGAAAGGGGAGGCGGCTGAAAAACTGTTTTTT.

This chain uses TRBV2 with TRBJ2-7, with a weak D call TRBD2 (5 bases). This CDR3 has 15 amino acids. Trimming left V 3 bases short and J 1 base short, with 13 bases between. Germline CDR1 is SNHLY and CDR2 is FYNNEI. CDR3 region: CASSDAGLRSYEQYF. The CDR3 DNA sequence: TGTGCCAGCAGTGACGCTGGACTCCGGTCCTACGAGCAGTACTTC.

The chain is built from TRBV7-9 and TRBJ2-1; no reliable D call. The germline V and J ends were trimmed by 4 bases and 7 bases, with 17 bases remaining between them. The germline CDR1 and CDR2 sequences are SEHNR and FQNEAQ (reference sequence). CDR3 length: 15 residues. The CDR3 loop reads CASSSPWKEANEQFF. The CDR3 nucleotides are TGTGCCAGCAGCTCTCCCTGGAAAGAGGCAAATGAGCAGTTCTTC.

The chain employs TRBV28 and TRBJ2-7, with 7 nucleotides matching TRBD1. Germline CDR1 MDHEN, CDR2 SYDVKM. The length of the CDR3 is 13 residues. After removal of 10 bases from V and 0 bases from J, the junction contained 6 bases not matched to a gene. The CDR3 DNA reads TGTGCCACCTCCGGGACAGACTCCTACGAGCAGTACTTC. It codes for CATSGTDSYEQYF.

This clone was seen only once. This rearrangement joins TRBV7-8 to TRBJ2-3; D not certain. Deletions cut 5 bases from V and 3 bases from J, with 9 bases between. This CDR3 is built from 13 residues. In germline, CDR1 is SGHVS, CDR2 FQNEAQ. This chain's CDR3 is CASSPPPTDTQYF. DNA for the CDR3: TGTGCCAGCAGCCCCCCTCCGACAGATACGCAGTATTTT.

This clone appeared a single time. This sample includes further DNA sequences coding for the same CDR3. Written as DNA, the CDR3 is TGTGCCAGCAGCTTAAGTCCTTACGAGCAGTACTTC. Residues: CASSLSPYEQYF. The V call is TRBV7-9, the J call TRBJ2-7, with no clear D. V was pared by 2 bases and J by 4 bases, with 6 bases between. The CDR3 spans 12 residues. Per the germline V gene, CDR1 is SEHNR and CDR2 is FQNEAQ (reference sequence).

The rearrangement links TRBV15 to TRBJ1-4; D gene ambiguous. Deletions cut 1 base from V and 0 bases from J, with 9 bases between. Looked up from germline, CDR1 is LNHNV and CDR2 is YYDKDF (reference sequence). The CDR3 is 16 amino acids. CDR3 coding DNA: TGTGCCACCAGCAGAGTCTTGAACCCAACTAATGAAAAACTGTTTTTT. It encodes CATSRVLNPTNEKLFF.

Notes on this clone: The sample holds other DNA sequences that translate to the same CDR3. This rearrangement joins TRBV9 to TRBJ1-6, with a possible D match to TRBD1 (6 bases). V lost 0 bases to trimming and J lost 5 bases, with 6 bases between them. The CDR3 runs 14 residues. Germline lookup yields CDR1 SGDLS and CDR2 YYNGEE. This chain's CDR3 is CASSVAGDNSPLHF. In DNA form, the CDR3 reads TGTGCCAGCAGCGTAGCAGGGGATAATTCACCCCTCCACTTT.

This chain's CDR3 is CASSQRGRTYNEQFF. CDR3 sequence (DNA): TGTGCCAGCAGCCAAAGGGGGCGCACCTACAATGAGCAGTTCTTC. The V call is TRBV7-9, the J call TRBJ2-1, with 7 bases identical to TRBD1. V was pared by 5 bases and J by 2 bases, with 6 bases of the junction left unmatched. Germline CDR1 SEHNR, CDR2 FQNEAQ (reference sequence). The CDR3 runs 15 residues.

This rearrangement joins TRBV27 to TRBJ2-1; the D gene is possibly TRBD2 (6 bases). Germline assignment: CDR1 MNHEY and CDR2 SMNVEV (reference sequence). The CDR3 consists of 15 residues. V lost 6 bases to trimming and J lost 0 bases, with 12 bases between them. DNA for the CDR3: TGTGCCAGCAGCCCCGTGGGGGGCTCCTACAATGAGCAGTTCTTC. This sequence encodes CASSPVGGSYNEQFF.

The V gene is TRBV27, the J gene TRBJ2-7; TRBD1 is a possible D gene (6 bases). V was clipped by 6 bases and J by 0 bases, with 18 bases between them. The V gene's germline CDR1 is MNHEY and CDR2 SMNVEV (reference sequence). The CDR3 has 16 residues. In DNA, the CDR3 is TGTGCCAGCAGCCCCTATTGGGGGCAAAGCTCCTACGAGCAGTACTTC. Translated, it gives CASSPYWGQSSYEQYF.

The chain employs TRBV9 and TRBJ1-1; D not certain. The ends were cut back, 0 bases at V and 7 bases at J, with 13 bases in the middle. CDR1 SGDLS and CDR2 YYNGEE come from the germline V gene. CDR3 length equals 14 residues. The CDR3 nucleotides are TGTGCCAGCAGCGTAGGGCCCGCCGGAGATGAAGCTTTCTTT. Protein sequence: CASSVGPAGDEAFF.

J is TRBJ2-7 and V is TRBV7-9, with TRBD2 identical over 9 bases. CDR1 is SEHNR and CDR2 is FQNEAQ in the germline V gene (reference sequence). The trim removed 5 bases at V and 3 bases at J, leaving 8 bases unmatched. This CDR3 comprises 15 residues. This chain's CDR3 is CASSPVGLAFYEQYF. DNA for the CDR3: TGTGCCAGCAGCCCCGTGGGACTAGCTTTCTACGAGCAGTACTTC.

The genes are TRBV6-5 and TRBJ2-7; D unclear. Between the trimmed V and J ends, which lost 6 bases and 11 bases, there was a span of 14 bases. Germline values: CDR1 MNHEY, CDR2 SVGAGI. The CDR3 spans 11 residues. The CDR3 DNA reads TGTGCCAGCAGGGCGGATAGTAGAGAGTACTTC. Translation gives CASRADSREYF.

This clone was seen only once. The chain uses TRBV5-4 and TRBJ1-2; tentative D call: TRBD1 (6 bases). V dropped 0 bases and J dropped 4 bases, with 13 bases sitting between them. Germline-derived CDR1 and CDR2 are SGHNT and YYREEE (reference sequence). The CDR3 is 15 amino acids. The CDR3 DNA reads TGTGCCAGCAGCTTGGTAGGGGGAGACCTCTATGGCTACACCTTC. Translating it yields CASSLVGGDLYGYTF.

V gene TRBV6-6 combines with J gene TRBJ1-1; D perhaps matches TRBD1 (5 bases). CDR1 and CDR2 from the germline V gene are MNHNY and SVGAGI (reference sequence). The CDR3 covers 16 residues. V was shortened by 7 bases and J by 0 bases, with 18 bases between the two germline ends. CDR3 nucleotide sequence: TGTGCCAGCACCCCAAGCCCCGGGGCTATGAACACTGAAGCTTTCTTT. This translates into CASTPSPGAMNTEAFF.

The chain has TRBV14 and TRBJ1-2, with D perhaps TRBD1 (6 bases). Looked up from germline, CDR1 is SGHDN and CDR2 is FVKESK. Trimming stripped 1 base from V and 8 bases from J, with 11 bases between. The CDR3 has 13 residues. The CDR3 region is CASSQGQVWGYTF. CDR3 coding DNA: TGTGCCAGCAGCCAAGGACAGGTTTGGGGCTACACCTTC.

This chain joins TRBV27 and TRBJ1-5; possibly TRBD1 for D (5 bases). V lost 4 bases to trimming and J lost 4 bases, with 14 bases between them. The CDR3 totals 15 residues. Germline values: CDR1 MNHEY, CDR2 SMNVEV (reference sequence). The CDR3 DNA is TGTGCCAGCAGTTCCCTAGGGGCGGGGAATCAGCCCCAGCATTTT. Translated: CASSSLGAGNQPQHF.